Included here is one TCR beta chain sequence, with context. Authors' processing steps: Amplification of reference gene primers was used by the study to estimate nucleated cell counts. TCRdb keeps only in-frame clones here, not all; method: immunoSEQ multiplex PCR. V and J calls and clone size follow that table, whereas D and trimming were derived from the DNA. The profile shows some 140,000 clones, around three quarters of them singletons. The sample originates from a study of blood T cell repertoires in COVID-19. The overall study: Italy, Spain and the United States were the sources of the convalescent and acute COVID-19 samples. PBMCs, B-cell-depleted T cells, or T cells were the source of the cDNA or gDNA that made up the material.

Trimming took 3 bases from V and 5 from J; bases not matched to a gene: 7. The CDR3 spans 15 residues. Germline loops: CDR1 MDHEN, CDR2 SYDVKM. J is TRBJ2-7 and V is TRBV28; 10 nucleotides match TRBD1. This sequence was found in a human donor in a cohort sampled during active COVID-19. The source material was peripheral blood. The CDR3: CASSFPRQGADEQYF. CDR3 nucleotides: TGTGCCAGCAGTTTCCCGCGACAGGGGGCCGACGAGCAGTACTTC.